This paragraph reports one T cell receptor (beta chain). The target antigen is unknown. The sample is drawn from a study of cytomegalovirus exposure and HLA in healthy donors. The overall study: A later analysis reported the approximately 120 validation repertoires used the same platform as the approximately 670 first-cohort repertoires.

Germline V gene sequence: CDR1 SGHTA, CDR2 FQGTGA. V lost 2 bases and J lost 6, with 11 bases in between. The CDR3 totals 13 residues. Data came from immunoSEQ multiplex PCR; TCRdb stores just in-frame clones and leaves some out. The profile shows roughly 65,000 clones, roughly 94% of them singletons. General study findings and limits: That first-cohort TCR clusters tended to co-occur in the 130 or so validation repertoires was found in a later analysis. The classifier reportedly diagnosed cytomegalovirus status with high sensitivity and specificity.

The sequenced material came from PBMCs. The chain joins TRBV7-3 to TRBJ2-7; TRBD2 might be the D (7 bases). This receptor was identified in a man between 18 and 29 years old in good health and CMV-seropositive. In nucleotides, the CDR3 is TGTGCCAGCAGCTTATCCGGGGGGCGCGAGCAGTACTTC. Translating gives CASSLSGGREQYF.